These 25 T cell receptor beta chains were sequenced from one sample in a study of T cell responses to AZD1222 COVID-19 vaccine. Profiled with immunoSEQ multiplex PCR; TCRdb holds only in-frame clones, not every one. The top ten hold about 3.4% of the sample, which has about 140,000 clones, approximately 90% seen once. This material consisted of peripheral blood, taken 28 days after the second AZD1222 dose. These receptors came from an adult who received the AZD1222 COVID-19 vaccine.

This chain links TRBV9 with TRBJ2-7, with D perhaps matching TRBD2 (7 bases). This CDR3 comprises 15 residues. V was cut by 2 bases and J by 9 bases, with 21 bases left in between. Germline CDR1 SGDLS, CDR2 YYNGEE. DNA of the CDR3: TGTGCCAGCAGCGTTCAAGCGGGGACAACCGGGGTGCAGTACTTC. It encodes CASSVQAGTTGVQYF. The full variable domain, completed using reference TRBV9 and TRBJ2-7, is DSGVTQTPKHLITATGQRVTLRCSPRSGDLSVYWYQQSLDQGLQFLIQYYNGEERAKGNILERFSAQQFPDLHSELNLSSLELGDSALYFCASSVQAGTTGVQYFGPGTRLTVT.

The rearrangement links TRBV5-6 to TRBJ1-1; D gene ambiguous. CDR3 length equals 11 residues. Germline loops: CDR1 SGHDT, CDR2 YYEEEE. V lost 4 bases and J lost 6, with 7 bases in between. In DNA, the CDR3 is TGTGCCAGCAGCCAGAGCGCTGAAGCTTTCTTT. Amino acids: CASSQSAEAFF.

The rearrangement links TRBV5-1 to TRBJ2-3; TRBD2 aligns across 11 bases. The CDR3 spans 16 residues. V lost 4 bases, J lost 1 base, and 5 bases stayed unmatched. CDR1 SGHRS and CDR2 YFSETQ come from the germline V gene. CDR3 protein: CASSITTSGGTDTQYF. The CDR3 DNA sequence: TGCGCCAGCAGCATAACGACTAGCGGGGGCACAGATACGCAGTATTTT.

The gene calls are TRBV2 and TRBJ2-7; 8 bases map to TRBD1. Germline values: CDR1 SNHLY, CDR2 FYNNEI. The V and J ends lost 6 bases and 3 bases, in that order; junction bases with no gene match: 10. CDR3 size: 15 residues. Written as DNA, the CDR3 is TGTGCCAGCAGGGAGCCCGGGACAGGTCACTACGAGCAGTACTTC. The encoded protein is CASREPGTGHYEQYF.

The rearrangement links TRBV6-2 or TRBV6-3 to TRBJ1-2, with D possibly matching TRBD1 (5 bases). V lost 4 bases and J lost 5, with 8 bases in between. This CDR3 contains 12 residues. Germline assignment: CDR1 MNHEY and CDR2 SVGEGT. This chain's CDR3 is CASSWGGYGYTF. The DNA for the CDR3 is TGTGCCAGCAGTTGGGGCGGATATGGCTACACCTTC.

J is TRBJ1-2 and V is TRBV6-5; TRBD1 matches 7 bases. V was pared by 8 bases and J by 5 bases, with 14 bases of the junction left unmatched. Germline V gives CDR1 MNHEY, CDR2 SVGAGI. CDR3 length: 15 residues. The CDR3 DNA reads as TGTGCCAGCTCCTCCCGGAGTGAGGGGGCATATGGCTACACCTTC. This sequence encodes CASSSRSEGAYGYTF.

DNA of the CDR3: TGCGCCAGCAGCTTGGGGTCAGGGGGCAATTACTATGGCTACACCTTC. It yields the protein CASSLGSGGNYYGYTF. The gene calls are TRBV5-1 and TRBJ1-2; 8 bases match TRBD1. Per germline, CDR1 SGHRS and CDR2 YFSETQ. V was clipped by 0 bases and J by 3 bases; unmatched bases: 7. This CDR3 spans 16 amino acids. Supplemented by reference TRBV5-1 and TRBJ1-2, the full variable domain reads KAGVTQTPRYLIKTRGQQVTLSCSPISGHRSVSWYQQTPGQGLQFLFEYFSETQRNKGNFPGRFSGRQFSNSRSEMNVSTLELGDSALYLCASSLGSGGNYYGYTFGSGTRLTVV.

The sample holds a few counts of this clone. The V call is TRBV3-1 (or the pseudogene TRBV3-2), the J call TRBJ2-1; tentatively, D is TRBD2 (6 bases). Germline-derived CDR1 and CDR2 are LGHDT and YNNKEL (reference sequence). The length of the CDR3 is 16 residues. V gave up 3 bases and J gave up 6 bases, with 18 bases separating them. The CDR3 loop is CASSHSGRSDFNEQFF. In DNA form, the CDR3 reads TGTGCCAGCAGCCATAGCGGACGATCGGATTTCAATGAGCAGTTCTTC.

The chain carries TRBV4-3 and TRBJ2-7, with no clear D. Trimming stripped 0 bases from V and 3 bases from J, with 9 bases between. This CDR3 is 14 amino acids long. Germline CDR1 reads LGHNA; CDR2 reads YSLEER. The CDR3 spells CASSQDKGFYEQYF. In DNA, the CDR3 is TGCGCCAGCAGCCAAGATAAGGGTTTCTACGAGCAGTACTTC.

The chain is built from TRBV4-1 and TRBJ2-1, with D perhaps TRBD1 or TRBD2 (5 bases each). The germline CDR1 and CDR2 sequences are MGHRA and YSYEKL. CDR3 length: 17 residues. V was pared by 0 bases and J by 4 bases, with 16 bases between. The CDR3 region is CASSQDPGPGPYNEQFF. CDR3 nucleotides: TGCGCCAGCAGCCAAGATCCGGGACCGGGACCTTACAATGAGCAGTTCTTC.

In its sample, this clone was seen a few times. The CDR3 DNA reads TGTGCCAGCAGCTCATCCACCGCCATATATTTT. It specifies CASSSSTAIYF. The chain carries TRBV11-2 and TRBJ1-3, with D unclear. CDR3 length: 11 residues. Germline V lookup: CDR1 SGHAT, CDR2 FQNNGV. Trimming shortened V by 4 bases and J by 11 bases, and 9 bases separated the two germline ends.

This chain links TRBV3-1 (or the pseudogene TRBV3-2) with TRBJ2-7; 11 bases are a match to TRBD2. V lost 1 base to trimming and J lost 3 bases; unmatched junction nucleotides: 2. CDR1 and CDR2 from the germline V gene are LGHDT and YNNKEL (reference sequence). CDR3 size: 15 residues. Here the CDR3 DNA reads TGTGCCAGCAGCCAAGGGGGACTAGCGGTCTACGAGCAGTACTTC. Its protein product is CASSQGGLAVYEQYF.

V and J are TRBV4-1 and TRBJ2-1, with TRBD2 matching over 9 bases. V shed 1 base and J 6 bases; nucleotides not matched to a gene: 7. Germline V gene sequence: CDR1 MGHRA, CDR2 YSYEKL. The CDR3 sequence is 16 residues long. The CDR3 loop reads CASSQVGRGGRNEQFF. The CDR3 nucleotides are TGCGCCAGCAGCCAAGTAGGGCGGGGGGGCCGCAATGAGCAGTTCTTC.

The V gene is TRBV3-1 (or the pseudogene TRBV3-2), the J gene TRBJ1-2; possible D gene TRBD1, 5 bases. The CDR3 consists of 14 residues. Germline V CDR1 and CDR2: LGHDT, YNNKEL (reference sequence). V dropped 0 bases and J dropped 8 bases, with 13 bases sitting between them. CDR3 region: CASSQDSGGRGYTF. The CDR3 region has the DNA TGTGCCAGCAGCCAAGATTCTGGGGGACGCGGCTACACCTTC.

The genes are TRBV19 and TRBJ2-1; D perhaps matches TRBD1 (5 bases). Trimming cost V 6 bases and J 12 bases, with 18 bases left between them. CDR3 length: 13 residues. Germline V lookup: CDR1 LNHDA, CDR2 SQIVND (reference sequence). The CDR3 loop is CASSAGALGVQFF. The CDR3 DNA follows: TGTGCCAGTAGCGCTGGGGCCTTGGGTGTGCAGTTCTTC. Based on the CDR3 plus reference TRBV19 and TRBJ2-1, the full variable domain is DGGITQSPKYLFRKEGQNVTLSCEQNLNHDAMYWYRQDPGQGLRLIYYSQIVNDFQKGDIAEGYSVSREKKESFPLTVTSAQKNPTAFYLCASSAGALGVQFFGPGTRLTVL.

The chain combines TRBV6-5 with TRBJ1-2; D is possibly TRBD1 (5 bases). The CDR3 loop spans 12 amino acids. Germline V gene data show CDR1 as MNHEY and CDR2 as SVGAGI. The CDR3 region is CVSRGLRYGYTF. CDR3 bases: TGTGTTTCTAGGGGTCTTAGGTATGGCTACACCTTC.

The V and J genes are TRBV6-4 and TRBJ1-3; D remains ambiguous. Trimming cost V 0 bases and J 2 bases, with 11 bases left between them. The CDR3 is made up of 16 amino acids. CDR1 is MRHNA, CDR2 SNTAGT, per germline. The CDR3 loop is CASSDSGGVPGNTIYF. In DNA form, the CDR3 reads TGTGCCAGCAGTGACTCGGGAGGAGTTCCTGGAAACACCATATATTTT.

The chain's CDR3 is CASSLVGTQYF. CDR3 nucleotides: TGTGCCAGCAGCTTGGTGGGTACGCAGTATTTT. V gene TRBV5-4 combines with J gene TRBJ2-3, with D unclear. The V gene's germline CDR1 is SGHNT and CDR2 YYREEE (reference sequence). CDR3 length: 11 amino acids. V lost 0 bases and J 8 bases, leaving 4 bases between the germline ends.

CDR3 DNA: TGCAGCGCGGCAGGGAGCTACAATGAGCAGTTCTTC. The encoded protein is CSAAGSYNEQFF. V usage is TRBV29-1 and J usage is TRBJ2-1; tentatively, D is TRBD1 or TRBD2 (5 bases each). Germline V gives CDR1 SQVTM, CDR2 ANQGSEA. The CDR3 covers 12 residues. With 7 bases removed from V and 3 bases from J, the gap between germline ends came to 10 bases.

This chain uses TRBV6-5 with TRBJ2-5; D unclear. V lost 4 bases to trimming and J lost 5 bases, with 14 bases between them. The CDR3 runs 14 residues. CDR1 and CDR2 (germline): MNHEY, SVGAGI. This CDR3 is CASSWSVAGETQYF. The CDR3, as DNA: TGTGCCAGCAGTTGGAGCGTAGCCGGTGAGACCCAGTACTTC.

The chain couples TRBV5-1 to TRBJ2-5, with TRBD2 identical over 12 bases. The junction had 5 bases not matched to a gene; V was cut back by 3 bases and J by 5 bases. Germline CDR1 reads SGHRS; CDR2 reads YFSETQ. CDR3 length equals 15 residues. The CDR3 is CASSWRTSGMETQYF. CDR3 nucleotide sequence: TGCGCCAGCAGCTGGAGGACTAGCGGGATGGAGACCCAGTACTTC.

The rearrangement links TRBV7-9 to TRBJ2-2; TRBD2 matches 8 bases. Germline V gene sequence: CDR1 SEHNR, CDR2 FQNEAQ (reference sequence). The CDR3 contains 15 residues. V lost 4 bases to trimming and J lost 4 bases; unmatched junction nucleotides: 5. The CDR3 loop is CASSSGTSFTGELFF. CDR3 DNA: TGTGCCAGCAGCTCCGGGACTAGTTTCACCGGGGAGCTGTTTTTT. The full variable domain, in which reference TRBV7-9 and TRBJ2-2 provide the parts outside the CDR3, is DTGVSQNPRHKITKRGQNVTFRCDPISEHNRLYWYRQTLGQGPEFLTYFQNEAQLEKSRLLSDRFSAERPKGSFSTLEIQRTEQGDSAMYLCASSSGTSFTGELFFGEGSRLTVL.

This sequence joins TRBV7-2 and TRBJ1-1; D ambiguous. Trimming left V 3 bases short and J 0 bases short, with 5 bases between. Germline V gives CDR1 SGHTA, CDR2 FQGNSA. The CDR3 consists of 13 residues. CDR3 protein: CASSFKLNTEAFF. CDR3 sequence (DNA): TGTGCCAGCAGCTTCAAGCTGAACACTGAAGCTTTCTTT. Using reference TRBV7-2 and TRBJ1-1 for the parts outside the CDR3, the full variable domain is GAGVSQSPSNKVTEKGKDVELRCDPISGHTALYWYRQSLGQGLEFLIYFQGNSAPDKSGLPSDRFSAERTGGSVSTLTIQRTQQEDSAVYLCASSFKLNTEAFFGQGTRLTVV.

This clone was observed a single time. The chain links TRBV2 to TRBJ1-6; 10 bases match TRBD1. In germline, CDR1 is SNHLY, CDR2 FYNNEI. V shed 6 bases, J shed 1 base, and the junction held 9 bases outside the gene matches. The CDR3 sequence is 18 residues long. CDR3 DNA sequence: TGTGCCAGCAGCCAGGGACAGGGGTTTTTTTCCTATAATTCACCCCTCCACTTT. Residues: CASSQGQGFFSYNSPLHF.

As to this clone: This CDR3 is also generated by other DNA sequences in the sample. The chain has TRBV18 and TRBJ1-1; weak D call: TRBD1 (5 bases). The germline V gene has CDR1 KGHSH and CDR2 LQKENI. The CDR3 totals 12 residues. The V and J ends lost 3 bases and 8 bases respectively, with 10 bases between them. The CDR3 region has the DNA TGTGCCAGCTCACCCGATAGGACAGAAGCTTTCTTT. Encoded protein: CASSPDRTEAFF.